This T cell receptor (beta chain) was obtained from a study of blood T cell repertoires in COVID-19. Study-level background: Researchers got acute and convalescent COVID-19 samples from the United States, Italy and Spain. From T cells, B-cell-depleted T cells, or PBMCs came the material, which was cDNA or gDNA.

Patients of the Seattle cohort, enrolled during active infection, were followed longitudinally. In the authors' methods: Counts of nucleated cells, estimated from reference gene primer amplification, were obtained. Profiled with immunoSEQ multiplex PCR; TCRdb holds only in-frame clones, not every one. From that table come the V and J calls and clone size; the DNA was used to work out D and trimming. The sample has 210,000 or so clones, 90% seen once. This CDR3 spans 14 amino acids. Germline V CDR1 and CDR2: MDHEN, SYDVKM. Between the trimmed V and J ends, which lost 2 bases and 3 bases, there was a span of 11 bases.

The sequenced material came from peripheral blood. This TCR was recovered from a man aged 30 to 45 with COVID-19, enrolled during active disease. The chain couples TRBV28 to TRBJ2-7, with D perhaps TRBD1 (6 bases). DNA for the CDR3: TGTGCCAGCAGTTTAACAGGGTCTTTCTACGAGCAGTACTTC. This sequence encodes CASSLTGSFYEQYF.